A single T cell receptor (beta chain) is shown here with its context. This sample was included in a study of cytomegalovirus exposure and HLA in healthy donors. Separate from the approximately 670-subject first cohort, the roughly 120-subject validation cohort was the one that the donors belonged to. Measured with immunoSEQ multiplex PCR; TCRdb has only the in-frame clones, and not every one. Of roughly 170,000 clones listed, 80% to 85% are singletons. The clonotype comes from a woman aged 18-35 years in good health and CMV-seropositive. Sequenced material: PBMCs.

DNA for the CDR3: TGTGCCAGCAGCTTAAGGGTCGAGGGTACCCCAGTCGGCACCGGGGAGCTGTTTTTT. This encodes CASSLRVEGTPVGTGELFF. The rearrangement joins TRBV11-2 to TRBJ2-2, with D tentatively TRBD2 (5 bases). Germline CDR1 reads SGHAT; CDR2 reads FQNNGV. The CDR3 consists of 19 residues. Trimming removed 2 bases from V and 4 bases from J, with 23 bases in between.